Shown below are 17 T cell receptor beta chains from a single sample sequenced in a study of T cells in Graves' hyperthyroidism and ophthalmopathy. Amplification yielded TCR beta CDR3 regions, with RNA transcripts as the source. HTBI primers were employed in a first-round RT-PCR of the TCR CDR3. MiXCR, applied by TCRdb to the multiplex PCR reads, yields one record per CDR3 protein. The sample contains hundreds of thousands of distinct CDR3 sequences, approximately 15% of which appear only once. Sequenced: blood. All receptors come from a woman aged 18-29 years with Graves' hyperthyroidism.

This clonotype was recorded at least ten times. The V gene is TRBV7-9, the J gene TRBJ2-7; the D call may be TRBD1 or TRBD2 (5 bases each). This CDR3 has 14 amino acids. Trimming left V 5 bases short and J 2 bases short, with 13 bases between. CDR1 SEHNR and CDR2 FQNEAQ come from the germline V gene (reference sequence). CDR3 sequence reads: CASSHRDRTYEQYF. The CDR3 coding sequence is TGTGCCAGCAGCCACCGGGACCGCACCTACGAGCAGTACTTC.

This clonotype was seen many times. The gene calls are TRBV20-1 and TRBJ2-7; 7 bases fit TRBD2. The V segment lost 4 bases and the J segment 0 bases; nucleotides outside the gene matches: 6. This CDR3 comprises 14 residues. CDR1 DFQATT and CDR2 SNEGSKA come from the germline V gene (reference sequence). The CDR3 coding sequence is TGCAGTGCTACCAGAGCGGGGTACTCCTACGAGCAGTACTTC. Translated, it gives CSATRAGYSYEQYF.

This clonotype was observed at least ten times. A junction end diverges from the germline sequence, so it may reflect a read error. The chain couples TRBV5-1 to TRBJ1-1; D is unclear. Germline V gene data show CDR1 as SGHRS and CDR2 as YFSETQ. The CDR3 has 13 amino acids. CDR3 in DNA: TGCGCCAGCGGCTTGACGGGGTTTATTGAAGCTTTCTTT. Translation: CASGLTGFIEAFF.

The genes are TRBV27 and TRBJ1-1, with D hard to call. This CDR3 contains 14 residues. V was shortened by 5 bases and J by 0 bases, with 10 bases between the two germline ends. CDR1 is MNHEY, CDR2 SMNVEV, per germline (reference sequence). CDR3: CASSNGLLNTEAFF. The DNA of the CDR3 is TGTGCCAGCAGTAACGGCCTACTGAACACTGAAGCTTTCTTT.

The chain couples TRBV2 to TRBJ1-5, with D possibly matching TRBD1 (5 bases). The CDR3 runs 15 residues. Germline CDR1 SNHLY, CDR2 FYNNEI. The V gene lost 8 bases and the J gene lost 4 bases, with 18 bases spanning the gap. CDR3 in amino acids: CASGPGRNTNQPQHF. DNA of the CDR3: TGTGCCAGCGGGCCAGGGCGGAATACGAATCAGCCCCAGCATTTT.

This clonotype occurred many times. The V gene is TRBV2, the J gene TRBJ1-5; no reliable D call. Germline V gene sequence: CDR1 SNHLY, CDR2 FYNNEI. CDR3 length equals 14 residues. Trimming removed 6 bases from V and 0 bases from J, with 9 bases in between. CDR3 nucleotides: TGTGCCAGCAGCTCGGTAAATAGCAATCAGCCCCAGCATTTT. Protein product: CASSSVNSNQPQHF.

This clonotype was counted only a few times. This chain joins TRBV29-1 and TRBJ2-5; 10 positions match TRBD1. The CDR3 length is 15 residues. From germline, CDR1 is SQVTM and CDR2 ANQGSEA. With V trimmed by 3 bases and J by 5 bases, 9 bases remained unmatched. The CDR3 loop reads CSVEAGTGVWETQYF. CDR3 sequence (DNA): TGCAGCGTTGAGGCCGGGACAGGGGTGTGGGAGACCCAGTACTTC.

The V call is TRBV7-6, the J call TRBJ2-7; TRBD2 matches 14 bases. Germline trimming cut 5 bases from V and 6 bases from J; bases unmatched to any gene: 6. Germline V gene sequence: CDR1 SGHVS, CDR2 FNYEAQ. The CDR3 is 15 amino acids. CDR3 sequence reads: CASSDRLAGGAEQYF. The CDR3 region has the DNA TGTGCCAGCAGCGATAGACTAGCGGGAGGGGCCGAGCAGTACTTC.

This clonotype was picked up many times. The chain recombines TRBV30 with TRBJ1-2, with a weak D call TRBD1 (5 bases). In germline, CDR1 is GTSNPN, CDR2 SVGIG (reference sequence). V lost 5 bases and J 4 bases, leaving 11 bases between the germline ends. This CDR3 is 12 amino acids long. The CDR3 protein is CAWYRFSYGYTF. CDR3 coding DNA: TGTGCCTGGTACAGGTTTAGCTATGGCTACACCTTC.

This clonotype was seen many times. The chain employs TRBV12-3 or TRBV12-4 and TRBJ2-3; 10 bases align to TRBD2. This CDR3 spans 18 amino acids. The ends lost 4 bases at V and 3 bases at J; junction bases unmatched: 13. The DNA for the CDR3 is TGTGCCAGCAGTTCTGAGGGTGCTAGCGGGAGTTTGACAGATACGCAGTATTTT. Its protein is CASSSEGASGSLTDTQYF.

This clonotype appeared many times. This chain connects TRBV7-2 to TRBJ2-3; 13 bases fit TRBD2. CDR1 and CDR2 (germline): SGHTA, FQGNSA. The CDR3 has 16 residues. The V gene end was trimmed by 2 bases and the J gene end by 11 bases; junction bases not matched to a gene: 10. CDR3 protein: CASSLWGLAGTARQYF. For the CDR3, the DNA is TGTGCCAGCAGCTTATGGGGACTAGCGGGAACCGCGCGGCAGTATTTT.

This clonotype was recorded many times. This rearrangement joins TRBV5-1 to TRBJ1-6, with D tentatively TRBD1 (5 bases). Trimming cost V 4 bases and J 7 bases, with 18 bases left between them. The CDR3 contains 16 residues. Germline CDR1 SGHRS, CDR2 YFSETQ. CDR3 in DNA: TGCGCCAGCAGCAAGACTTCGGGGACGGCCAATTCACCCCTCCACTTT. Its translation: CASSKTSGTANSPLHF.

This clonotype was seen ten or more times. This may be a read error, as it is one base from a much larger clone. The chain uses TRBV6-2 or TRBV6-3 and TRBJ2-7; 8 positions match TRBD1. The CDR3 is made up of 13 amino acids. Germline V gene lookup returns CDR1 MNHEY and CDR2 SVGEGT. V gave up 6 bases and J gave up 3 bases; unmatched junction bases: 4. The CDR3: CASSPDRVYEQYF. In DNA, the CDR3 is TGTGCCAGCAGCCCGGACAGGGTCTACGAGCAGTACTTC.

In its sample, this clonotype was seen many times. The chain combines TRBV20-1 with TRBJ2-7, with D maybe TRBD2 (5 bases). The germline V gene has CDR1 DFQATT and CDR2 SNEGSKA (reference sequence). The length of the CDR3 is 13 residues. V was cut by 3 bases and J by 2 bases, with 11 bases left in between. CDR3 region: CSARTPGTYEQYF. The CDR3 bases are TGCAGTGCTAGGACCCCCGGGACCTACGAGCAGTACTTC.

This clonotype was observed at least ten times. The CDR3 DNA reads TGTGCCAGCAGTCCCTACCTTAGCGGCGCGAACACCGGGGAGCTGTTTTTT. Translation gives CASSPYLSGANTGELFF. The gene calls are TRBV28 and TRBJ2-2; D perhaps matches TRBD2 (6 bases). In germline, CDR1 is MDHEN, CDR2 SYDVKM. V was cut by 5 bases and J by 0 bases, with 16 bases left in between. The CDR3 spans 17 residues.

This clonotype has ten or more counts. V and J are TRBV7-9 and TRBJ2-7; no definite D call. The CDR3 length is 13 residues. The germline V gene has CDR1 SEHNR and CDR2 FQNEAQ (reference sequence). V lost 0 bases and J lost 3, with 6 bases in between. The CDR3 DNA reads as TGTGCCAGCAGCTTAGCGGCAGTCTACGAGCAGTACTTC. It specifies CASSLAAVYEQYF.

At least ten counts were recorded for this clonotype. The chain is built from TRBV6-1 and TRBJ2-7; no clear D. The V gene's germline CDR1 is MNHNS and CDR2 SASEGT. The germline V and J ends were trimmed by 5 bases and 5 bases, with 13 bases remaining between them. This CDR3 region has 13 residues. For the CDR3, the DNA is TGTGCCAGCAGTTATTCCCTAAACAACGAGCAGTACTTC. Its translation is CASSYSLNNEQYF.